The present T cell receptor beta chain was sequenced within a study of response to subunit inactivated influenza vaccine. This clonotype was seen ten or more times. TCRdb reprocessed the RT-PCR reads via MiXCR and lists one record per CDR3 protein. The sample contains around 570,000 distinct CDR3 sequences, around 10% of which appear only once. The CDR3 covers 15 residues. Trimming shortened V by 3 bases and J by 6 bases, and 17 bases separated the two germline ends. Per the germline V gene, CDR1 is MDHEN and CDR2 is SYDVKM. A further study also used this sample, focusing on T cells expressing NK-cell markers. That paper states: It was by 5'RACE template switching with UMIs that TCR beta cDNA was made. Most of the eight sequenced donors tested HCMV-seropositive; one tested seronegative. Within several experiments, an anti-gamma-delta TCR antibody kept the sorting limited to alpha-beta TCR T cells.

Sequenced material: PBMCs from blood, taken on the day of vaccination. The V gene is TRBV28, the J gene TRBJ2-5, with D perhaps TRBD1 or TRBD2 (6 bases each). This receptor was identified in a man in his fifties who received an inactivated influenza vaccine. As DNA, the CDR3 is TGTGCCAGCAGTTTCGGGGGCCTAGGTGAAAAGACCCAGTACTTC. It is translated as CASSFGGLGEKTQYF. Supplemented by reference TRBV28 and TRBJ2-5, the full variable domain reads DVKVTQSSRYLVKRTGEKVFLECVQDMDHENMFWYRQDPGLGLRLIYFSYDVKMKEKGDIPEGYSVSREKKERFSLILESASTNQTSMYLCASSFGGLGEKTQYFGPGTRLLVL.